This TCR beta chain was obtained from a study of identical twins. About this clonotype: Its antigen is as yet unknown.

TCRdb analysed the 5' RACE reads with MiXCR anew, one entry per CDR3 protein. Counted here are about 190,000 distinct CDR3 sequences, around a sixth occurring once; the ten biggest clones make up roughly two fifths. The germline CDR1 and CDR2 sequences are SQVTM and ANQGSEA. V was pared by 4 bases and J by 2 bases, with 12 bases between. The CDR3 is 14 amino acids. Study results and caveats: The abundant beta clonotypes from cord blood had fewer insertions, and memory repertoires had none of this.

Separately, the same data were catalogued under a study of T cells expressing NK-cell markers. That work contributes: Several experiments added an anti-gamma-delta TCR antibody to sort only alpha-beta TCR T cells.

The origin of this receptor is a woman younger than 30 in good health. Sample: CD8+ T cells sorted from blood. This chain joins TRBV29-1 and TRBJ2-1, with D perhaps matching TRBD1 (5 bases). CDR3 coding DNA: TGCAGCGTTGTGGAGACCAGGGCCTACAATGAGCAGTTCTTC. It yields the protein CSVVETRAYNEQFF.